The 21 T cell receptor beta chains below come from one sample, sequenced in a study of glioma-infiltrating T cells. The iRepertoire nested amplicon-rescue multiplex PCR amplified TCR alpha and beta CDR3s from RNA. TCRdb redid the calling of the multiplex PCR reads with MiXCR, one entry per CDR3 protein. The sample shows about 140,000 distinct CDR3 sequences, 39% of them seen only once. The sample taken for sequencing was glioma tissue, nonneoplastic brain tissue, or PBMCs (not recorded which). These receptors came from a human donor with low-grade glioma or glioblastoma, undergoing nonglioma brain surgery, or in good health (not recorded which).

On this clonotype itself: The junction differs from germline at one of its ends, possibly a read error. The genes are TRBV12-3 or TRBV12-4 and TRBJ1-1; TRBD1 aligns across 7 bases. The CDR3 is 15 amino acids. CDR3: CASILTGTENTEAFF. The CDR3 DNA sequence: TGTGCCAGCATTTTAACCGGGACAGAGAACACTGAAGCTTTCTTT.

The genes are TRBV20-1 and TRBJ1-4; possibly TRBD1 for D (5 bases). Between the trimmed V and J ends, which lost 4 bases and 8 bases, there was a span of 11 bases. CDR1 is DFQATT, CDR2 SNEGSKA, per germline (reference sequence). The CDR3 is made up of 12 amino acids. CDR3 coding DNA: TGCAGTGCTACAAGGGGAGGCGAAAAACTGTTTTTT. Encoded protein: CSATRGGEKLFF.

This clonotype was counted at least ten times. The V and J genes are TRBV6-1 and TRBJ1-1; maybe TRBD1 (6 bases). V gave up 5 bases and J gave up 5 bases, with 12 bases separating them. Germline V gene sequence: CDR1 MNHNS, CDR2 SASEGT. This CDR3 spans 13 amino acids. The CDR3: CASSTGYDTEAFF. In nucleotides, the CDR3 is TGTGCCAGCAGTACAGGGTACGATACTGAAGCTTTCTTT.

The chain combines TRBV19 with TRBJ2-7, with a possible D match to TRBD1 (6 bases). Trimming left V 5 bases short and J 2 bases short, with 13 bases between. The V gene's germline CDR1 is LNHDA and CDR2 SQIVND (reference sequence). The length of the CDR3 is 14 residues. CDR3: CASSAMDRPYEQYF. Written as DNA, the CDR3 is TGTGCCAGTAGTGCGATGGACAGACCCTACGAGCAGTACTTC. Based on the CDR3 plus reference TRBV19 and TRBJ2-7, the full variable domain is DGGITQSPKYLFRKEGQNVTLSCEQNLNHDAMYWYRQDPGQGLRLIYYSQIVNDFQKGDIAEGYSVSREKKESFPLTVTSAQKNPTAFYLCASSAMDRPYEQYFGPGTRLTVT.

To note about this clonotype: This clone may be a read error of a much larger clone one base away. The chain employs TRBV6-2 or TRBV6-3 and TRBJ1-6; D call uncertain. The germline V gene encodes CDR1 MNHEY and CDR2 SVGEGT. This CDR3 region has 11 residues. The chain's CDR3 is CASSYNSPPHF. The CDR3, as DNA: TGTGCCAGCTCATATAATTCACCCCCCCACTTT.

This sequence joins TRBV7-2 and TRBJ1-1; unclear D gene. V was shortened by 6 bases and J by 0 bases, with 8 bases between the two germline ends. CDR3 length: 13 amino acids. Germline CDR1 and CDR2: SGHTA and FQGNSA. DNA for the CDR3: TGTGCCAGCAGTCAATTCTTGAACACTGAAGCTTTCTTT. This gives the protein CASSQFLNTEAFF.

The table lists this clonotype with a few counts. The chain joins TRBV6-1 to TRBJ2-6; D not certain. CDR1 and CDR2 (germline): MNHNS, SASEGT. The ends were cut back, 6 bases at V and 5 bases at J, with 17 bases in the middle. The CDR3 contains 16 residues. The CDR3 sequence: CASSRMLDMWANVLTF. The CDR3 nucleotides are TGTGCCAGCAGCCGGATGTTAGACATGTGGGCCAACGTCCTGACTTTC.

This clonotype has ten or more counts. The chain employs TRBV20-1 and TRBJ2-4; D may be TRBD2 (5 bases). Germline V gives CDR1 DFQATT, CDR2 SNEGSKA (reference sequence). V gave up 4 bases and J gave up 9 bases, with 16 bases separating them. CDR3 length: 13 amino acids. The CDR3 is CSAKDVRAGIQYF. The CDR3 bases are TGCAGTGCTAAGGATGTGAGGGCGGGCATTCAGTACTTC.

This clonotype was counted a few times. This chain uses TRBV19 with TRBJ1-5; D is ambiguous. V was pared by 7 bases and J by 7 bases, with 14 bases between. Germline CDR1 is LNHDA and CDR2 is SQIVND (reference sequence). The CDR3 sequence is 13 residues long. CDR3 residues: CASNQVTGQPQHF. In DNA form, the CDR3 reads TGTGCCAGTAATCAGGTCACGGGGCAGCCCCAGCATTTT.

The gene calls are TRBV20-1 and TRBJ2-3; tentative D call: TRBD2 (5 bases). Per germline, CDR1 DFQATT and CDR2 SNEGSKA (reference sequence). The CDR3 contains 15 residues. Trimming cost V 1 base and J 2 bases, with 13 bases left between them. In DNA, the CDR3 is TGCAGTGCTAGAGGAACCGGGATTTCCACAGATACGCAGTATTTT. Translated: CSARGTGISTDTQYF.

This clonotype is a singleton in its sample. V usage is TRBV4-2 and J usage is TRBJ2-4, with 7 bases lining up with TRBD1. The germline CDR1 and CDR2 sequences are LGHNA and YNFKEQ. The V segment lost 0 bases and the J segment 8 bases; nucleotides outside the gene matches: 10. This CDR3 has 16 residues. The CDR3 coding sequence is TGTGCCAGCAGCCAAGATGGGGACAGCGGATGGGACATTCAGTACTTC. Translated: CASSQDGDSGWDIQYF.

J is TRBJ1-6 and V is TRBV6-6, with 8 bases matching TRBD1. Trimming removed 2 bases from V and 8 bases from J; junction bases left unmatched: 8. Germline V gives CDR1 MNHNY, CDR2 SVGAGI (reference sequence). The CDR3 spans 16 residues. CDR3 sequence reads: CASSYGTGRGDSPLHF. DNA of the CDR3: TGTGCCAGCAGTTACGGGACAGGCCGGGGAGATTCACCCCTCCACTTT.

On this clonotype itself: A much larger clone lies one base from this, so it may be a read error. This sequence joins TRBV28 and TRBJ1-1; the match to TRBD1 covers 7 bases. The CDR3 sequence is 13 residues long. In germline, CDR1 is MDHEN, CDR2 SYDVKM. V dropped 9 bases and J dropped 5; count of bases not matched to a gene: 9. The CDR3 sequence is CARSPKTGTEAFF. In nucleotides, the CDR3 is TGTGCCAGGAGTCCCAAGACAGGGACTGAAGCTTTCTTT.

In DNA, the CDR3 is TGTGCCATCTCCAACCGAGGGACCACCGGGGAGCTGTTTTTT. Translation: CAISNRGTTGELFF. V is TRBV10-3 and J is TRBJ2-2; D might be TRBD1 or TRBD2, each matching 5 bases. V was pared by 8 bases and J by 4 bases, with 14 bases between. Germline V gene data show CDR1 as ENHRY and CDR2 as SYGVKD. This CDR3 contains 14 residues.

V is TRBV20-1 and J is TRBJ1-2; D remains ambiguous. V gave up 2 bases and J gave up 6 bases, with 13 bases separating them. Germline V lookup: CDR1 DFQATT, CDR2 SNEGSKA (reference sequence). This CDR3 comprises 13 residues. The CDR3 region has the DNA TGCAGTGCTAGAATCGGCAGAGGGCATGGCTACACCTTC. This encodes CSARIGRGHGYTF.

This clonotype has a handful of counts. The V gene is TRBV20-1, the J gene TRBJ1-3, with a weak D call TRBD1 (5 bases). There are 15 residues in the CDR3. Trimming left V 1 base short and J 12 bases short, with 22 bases between. The germline CDR1 and CDR2 sequences are DFQATT and SNEGSKA (reference sequence). The CDR3 nucleotides are TGCAGTGCTAGAGGGTTAACGGGACGGACCTCGGGCATATATTTT. Translating it yields CSARGLTGRTSGIYF.

The J gene is TRBJ1-6, the V gene TRBV6-1, with 8 bases aligning to TRBD1. Germline assignment: CDR1 MNHNS and CDR2 SASEGT. With V trimmed by 5 bases and J by 10 bases, 10 bases remained unmatched. This CDR3 comprises 15 residues. The CDR3 region is CASSFRQGNYSPLHF. In nucleotides, the CDR3 is TGTGCCAGCAGTTTCCGACAGGGGAATTACTCACCCCTCCACTTT.

This rearrangement joins TRBV30 to TRBJ2-3; D perhaps matches TRBD2 (5 bases). Looked up from germline, CDR1 is GTSNPN and CDR2 is SVGIG (reference sequence). The CDR3 sequence is 14 residues long. V was cut by 3 bases and J by 2 bases, with 12 bases left in between. Here the CDR3 DNA reads TGTGCCTGGAGCCCGGGATCGCCCACAGATACGCAGTATTTT. Translated, it gives CAWSPGSPTDTQYF.

This clonotype was seen at least ten times. The chain couples TRBV6-2 or TRBV6-3 to TRBJ2-3; tentative D call: TRBD1 (6 bases). Trimming pared 5 bases from V and 2 bases from J, leaving 11 bases between. This CDR3 spans 14 amino acids. Germline CDR1 is MNHEY and CDR2 is SVGEGT. The CDR3 here is CASSRSGVTDTQYF. CDR3 DNA: TGTGCCAGCAGTCGGTCAGGGGTCACAGATACGCAGTATTTT.

V gene TRBV19 combines with J gene TRBJ1-5, with D perhaps matching TRBD1 (5 bases). The V end lost 0 bases, the J end lost 2 bases, and 8 bases lay between the germline ends. This CDR3 is 15 amino acids long. Germline V CDR1 and CDR2: LNHDA, SQIVND (reference sequence). CDR3 sequence reads: CASSIDRAGNQPQHF. The CDR3 DNA sequence: TGTGCCAGTAGTATAGACAGGGCTGGCAATCAGCCCCAGCATTTT.

This clonotype has ten or more counts. As DNA, the CDR3 is TGTGCCAGCAGTTTGAGGGACAGGAGCACAGATACGCAGTATTTT. It translates to CASSLRDRSTDTQYF. The chain couples TRBV28 to TRBJ2-3; 8 nucleotides agree with TRBD1. The V and J ends lost 3 bases and 0 bases, in that order; junction bases with no gene match: 2. Germline loops: CDR1 MDHEN, CDR2 SYDVKM. The CDR3 is 15 amino acids.